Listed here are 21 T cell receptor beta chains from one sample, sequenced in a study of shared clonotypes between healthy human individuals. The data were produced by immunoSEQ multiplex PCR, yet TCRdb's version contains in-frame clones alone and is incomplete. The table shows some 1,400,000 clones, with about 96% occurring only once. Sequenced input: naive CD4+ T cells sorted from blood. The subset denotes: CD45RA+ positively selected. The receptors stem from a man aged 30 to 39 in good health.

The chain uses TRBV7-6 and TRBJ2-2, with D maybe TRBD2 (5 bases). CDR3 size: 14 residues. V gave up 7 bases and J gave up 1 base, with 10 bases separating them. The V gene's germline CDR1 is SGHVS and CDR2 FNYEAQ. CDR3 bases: TGTGCCAGCACGCTCGGACTGAACACCGGGGAGCTGTTTTTT. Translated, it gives CASTLGLNTGELFF.

The CDR3 spells CASSVNRGNEQFF. The CDR3 DNA reads as TGCGCCAGCAGCGTTAACAGGGGCAATGAGCAGTTCTTC. The gene calls are TRBV5-1 and TRBJ2-1, with 7 bases identical to TRBD1. This CDR3 comprises 13 residues. CDR1 is SGHRS, CDR2 YFSETQ, per germline. The trim removed 4 bases at V and 6 bases at J, leaving 4 bases unmatched.

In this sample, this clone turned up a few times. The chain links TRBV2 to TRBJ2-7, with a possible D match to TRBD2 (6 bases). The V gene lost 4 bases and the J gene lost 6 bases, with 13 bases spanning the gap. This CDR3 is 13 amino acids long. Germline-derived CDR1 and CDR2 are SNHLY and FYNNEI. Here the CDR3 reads CASSVAGRLEQYF. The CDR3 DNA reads TGTGCCAGCAGTGTTGCGGGACGACTCGAGCAGTACTTC.

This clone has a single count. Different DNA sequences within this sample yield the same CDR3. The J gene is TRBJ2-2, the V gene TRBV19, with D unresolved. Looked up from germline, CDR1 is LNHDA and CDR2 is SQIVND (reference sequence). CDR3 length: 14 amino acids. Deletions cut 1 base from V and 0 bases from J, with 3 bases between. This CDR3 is CASSIGPNTGELFF. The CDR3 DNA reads TGTGCCAGTAGTATAGGACCGAACACCGGGGAGCTGTTTTTT.

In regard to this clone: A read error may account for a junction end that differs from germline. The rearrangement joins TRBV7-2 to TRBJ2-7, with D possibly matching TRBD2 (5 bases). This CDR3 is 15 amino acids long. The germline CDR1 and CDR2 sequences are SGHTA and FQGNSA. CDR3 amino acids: CASTLTGYPVYEQYF. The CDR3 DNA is TGTGCCAGCACCTTAACGGGGTATCCAGTATACGAGCAGTACTTC.

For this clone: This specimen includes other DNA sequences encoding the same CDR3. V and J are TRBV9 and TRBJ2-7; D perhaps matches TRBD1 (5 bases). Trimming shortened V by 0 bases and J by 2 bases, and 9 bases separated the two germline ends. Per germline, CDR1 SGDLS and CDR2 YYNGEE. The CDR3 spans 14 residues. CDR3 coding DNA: TGTGCCAGCAGCGTAGGGGGCCGAGCCTACGAGCAGTACTTC. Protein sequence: CASSVGGRAYEQYF.

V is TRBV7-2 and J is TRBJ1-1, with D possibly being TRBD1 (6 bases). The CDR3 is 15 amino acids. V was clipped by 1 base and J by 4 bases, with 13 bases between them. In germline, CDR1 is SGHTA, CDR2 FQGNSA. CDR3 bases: TGTGCCAGCAGCTTAGTTGCGGGGGCGACCACTGAAGCTTTCTTT. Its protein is CASSLVAGATTEAFF.

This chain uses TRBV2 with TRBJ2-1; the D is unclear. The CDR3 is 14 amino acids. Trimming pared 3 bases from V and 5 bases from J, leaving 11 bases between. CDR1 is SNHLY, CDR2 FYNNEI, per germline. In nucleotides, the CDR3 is TGTGCCAGCAGTGATTGGGTCCCCAACAATGAGCAGTTCTTC. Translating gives CASSDWVPNNEQFF.

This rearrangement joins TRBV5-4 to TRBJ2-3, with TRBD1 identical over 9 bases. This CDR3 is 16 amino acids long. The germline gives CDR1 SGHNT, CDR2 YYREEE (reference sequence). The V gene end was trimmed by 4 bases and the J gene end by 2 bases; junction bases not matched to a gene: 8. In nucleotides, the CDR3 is TGTGCCAGCAGCCCTAGAGGGACAGGGTTCACAGATACGCAGTATTTT. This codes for CASSPRGTGFTDTQYF.

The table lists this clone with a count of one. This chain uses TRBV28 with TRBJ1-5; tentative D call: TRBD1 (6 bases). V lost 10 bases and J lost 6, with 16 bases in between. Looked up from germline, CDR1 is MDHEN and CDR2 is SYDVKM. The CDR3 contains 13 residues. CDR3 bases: TGTGCCAACGCCACAGGGCTCGGTCAGCCCCAGCATTTT. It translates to CANATGLGQPQHF.

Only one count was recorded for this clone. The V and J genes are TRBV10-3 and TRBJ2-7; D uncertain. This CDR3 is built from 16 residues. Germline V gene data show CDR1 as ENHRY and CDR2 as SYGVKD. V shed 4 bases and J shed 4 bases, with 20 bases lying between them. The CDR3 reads CAISGGSGVPQYEQYF. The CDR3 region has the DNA TGTGCCATCAGTGGGGGTTCGGGCGTACCTCAGTACGAGCAGTACTTC.

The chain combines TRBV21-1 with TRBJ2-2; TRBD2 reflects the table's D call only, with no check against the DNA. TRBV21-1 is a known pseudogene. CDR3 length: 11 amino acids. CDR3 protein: CASDSPGELFF. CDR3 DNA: TGTGCCAGCGACTCCCCCGGGGAGCTGTTTTTT.

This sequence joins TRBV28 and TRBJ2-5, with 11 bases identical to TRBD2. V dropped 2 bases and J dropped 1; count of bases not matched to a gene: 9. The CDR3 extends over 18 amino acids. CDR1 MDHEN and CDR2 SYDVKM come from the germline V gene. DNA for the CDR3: TGTGCCAGCAGTTTAAAAAGGAGACTAGCGGGAACCCAAGAGACCCAGTACTTC. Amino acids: CASSLKRRLAGTQETQYF.

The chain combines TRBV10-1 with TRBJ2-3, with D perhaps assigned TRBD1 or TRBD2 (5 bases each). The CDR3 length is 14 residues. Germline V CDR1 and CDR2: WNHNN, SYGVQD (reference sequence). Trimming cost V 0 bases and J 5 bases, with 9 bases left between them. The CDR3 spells CASSESTGQDTQYF. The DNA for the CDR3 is TGCGCCAGCAGTGAGTCTACGGGGCAAGATACGCAGTATTTT.

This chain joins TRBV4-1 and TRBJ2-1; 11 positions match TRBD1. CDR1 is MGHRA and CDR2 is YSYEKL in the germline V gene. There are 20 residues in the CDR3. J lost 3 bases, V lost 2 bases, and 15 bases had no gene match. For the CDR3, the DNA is TGCGCCAGCAGCCAACCGGACAGGGGGCCTGAGACTAGCGGCTACAATGAGCAGTTCTTC. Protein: CASSQPDRGPETSGYNEQFF.

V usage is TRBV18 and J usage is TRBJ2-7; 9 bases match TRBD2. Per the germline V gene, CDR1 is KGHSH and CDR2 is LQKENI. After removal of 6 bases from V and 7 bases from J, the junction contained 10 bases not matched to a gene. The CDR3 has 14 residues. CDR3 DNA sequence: TGTGCCAGCTCGTCAATAGCGGGAGATGGTGAGCAGTACTTC. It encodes CASSSIAGDGEQYF. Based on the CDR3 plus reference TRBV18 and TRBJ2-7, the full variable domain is NAGVMQNPRHLVRRRGQEARLRCSPMKGHSHVYWYRQLPEEGLKFMVYLQKENIIDESGMPKERFSAEFPKEGPSILRIQQVVRGDSAAYFCASSSIAGDGEQYFGPGTRLTVT.

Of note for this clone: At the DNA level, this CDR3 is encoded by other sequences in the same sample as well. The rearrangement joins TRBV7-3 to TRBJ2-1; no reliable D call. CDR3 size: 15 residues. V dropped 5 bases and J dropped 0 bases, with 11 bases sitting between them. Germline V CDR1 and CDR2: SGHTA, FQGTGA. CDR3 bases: TGTGCCAGCAGCCCTGACTCGTCCTCCTACAATGAGCAGTTCTTC. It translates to CASSPDSSSYNEQFF.

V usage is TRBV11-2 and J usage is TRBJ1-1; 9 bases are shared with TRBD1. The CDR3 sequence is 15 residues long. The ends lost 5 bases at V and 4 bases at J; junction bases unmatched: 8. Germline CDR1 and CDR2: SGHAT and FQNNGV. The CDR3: CASSPSTGGGTEAFF. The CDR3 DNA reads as TGTGCCAGCAGCCCATCGACAGGGGGAGGCACTGAAGCTTTCTTT.

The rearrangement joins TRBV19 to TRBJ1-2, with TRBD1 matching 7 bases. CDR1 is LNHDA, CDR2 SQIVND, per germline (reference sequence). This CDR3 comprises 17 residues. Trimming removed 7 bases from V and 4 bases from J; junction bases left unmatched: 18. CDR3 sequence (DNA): TGTGCCAGTATCGCCCCGGGACAGTTTTCCTCTTCCTATGGCTACACCTTC. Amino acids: CASIAPGQFSSSYGYTF.

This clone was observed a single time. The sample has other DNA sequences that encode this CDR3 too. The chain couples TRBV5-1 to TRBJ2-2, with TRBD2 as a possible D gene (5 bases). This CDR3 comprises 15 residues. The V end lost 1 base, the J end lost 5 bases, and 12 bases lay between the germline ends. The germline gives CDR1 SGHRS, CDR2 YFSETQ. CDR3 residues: CASSLRLAGTGELFF. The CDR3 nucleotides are TGCGCCAGCAGCTTGCGGCTAGCAGGAACCGGGGAGCTGTTTTTT.

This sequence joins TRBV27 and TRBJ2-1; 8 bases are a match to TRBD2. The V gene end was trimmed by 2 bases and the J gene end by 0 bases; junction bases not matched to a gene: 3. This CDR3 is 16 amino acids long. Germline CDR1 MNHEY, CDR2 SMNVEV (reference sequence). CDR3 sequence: CASSLQRGSSYNEQFF. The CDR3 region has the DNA TGTGCCAGCAGTTTACAGCGGGGGAGCTCCTACAATGAGCAGTTCTTC.